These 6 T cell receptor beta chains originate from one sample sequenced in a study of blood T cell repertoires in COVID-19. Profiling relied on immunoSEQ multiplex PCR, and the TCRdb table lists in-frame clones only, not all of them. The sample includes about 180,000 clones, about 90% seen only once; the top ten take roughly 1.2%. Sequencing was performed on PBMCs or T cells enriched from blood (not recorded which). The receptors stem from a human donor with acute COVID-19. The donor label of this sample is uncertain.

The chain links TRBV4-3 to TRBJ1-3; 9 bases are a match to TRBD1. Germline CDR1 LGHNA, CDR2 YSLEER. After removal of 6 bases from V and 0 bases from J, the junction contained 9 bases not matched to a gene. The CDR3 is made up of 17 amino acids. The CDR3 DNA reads TGCGCCAGCAGACCCGACAGGGGGGTAGTCTCTGGAAACACCATATATTTT. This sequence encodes CASRPDRGVVSGNTIYF.

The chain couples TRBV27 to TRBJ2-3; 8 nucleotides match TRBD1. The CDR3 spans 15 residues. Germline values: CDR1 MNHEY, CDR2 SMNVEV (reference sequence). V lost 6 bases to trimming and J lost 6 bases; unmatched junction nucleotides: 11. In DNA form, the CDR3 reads TGTGCCAGCAGCCCGGCCGCAGGGGGCAGGGATACGCAGTATTTT. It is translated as CASSPAAGGRDTQYF.

CDR3 nucleotide sequence: TGTGCCAGCAGCGGGAGTGGGAACGGCGGTGAAGCTTTCTTT. Its protein is CASSGSGNGGEAFF. The chain has TRBV4-2 and TRBJ1-1; D is undetermined. The CDR3 has 14 amino acids. The V end was cut by 5 bases, the J end by 7 bases, with 17 bases between. The germline V gene encodes CDR1 LGHNA and CDR2 YNFKEQ.

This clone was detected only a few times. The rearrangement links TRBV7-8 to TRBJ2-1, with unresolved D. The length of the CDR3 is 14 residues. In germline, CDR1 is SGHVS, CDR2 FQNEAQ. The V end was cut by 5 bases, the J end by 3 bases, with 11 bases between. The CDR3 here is CASSPGINYNEQFF. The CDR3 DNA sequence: TGTGCCAGCAGCCCAGGAATTAACTACAATGAGCAGTTCTTC.

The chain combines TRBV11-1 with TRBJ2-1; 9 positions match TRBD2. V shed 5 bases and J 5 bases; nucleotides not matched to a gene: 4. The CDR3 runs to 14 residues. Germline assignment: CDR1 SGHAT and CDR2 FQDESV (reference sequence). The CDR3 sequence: CASSTGLANNEQFF. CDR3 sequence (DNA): TGTGCCAGCAGCACGGGACTAGCCAACAATGAGCAGTTCTTC.

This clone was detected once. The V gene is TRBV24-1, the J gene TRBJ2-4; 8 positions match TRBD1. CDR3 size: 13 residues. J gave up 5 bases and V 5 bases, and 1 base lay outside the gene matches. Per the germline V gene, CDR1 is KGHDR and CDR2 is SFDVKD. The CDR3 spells CATSVQGENIQYF. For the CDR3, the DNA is TGTGCCACCAGTGTACAGGGGGAAAACATTCAGTACTTC.